These T cell receptor beta chains were read from a single sample in a study of blood T cells in healthy people across ages. TCRdb re-called the 5' RACE reads through MiXCR, storing one row per CDR3 protein. In the table there are approximately 700,000 distinct CDR3 sequences, about 30% of which are singletons. Source material: blood. The source is a woman of 80 years or more in good health. Each CDR3 is given with its conserved first and last residue. A D gene is named only where the DNA matches it firmly. Clone size, where shown, is once, few, many, or a class for clones that have expanded.

D	V	size	J	CDR3	DNA
-	TRBV6-2/TRBV6-3	-	TRBJ2-5	CASSYVHEQYF	TGTGCCAGCAGTTATGTGCATGAGCAGTACTTC
-	TRBV18	-	TRBJ1-2	CASSPPSRAGGYTF	TGTGCCAGCTCACCACCGAGCAGGGCCGGGGGCTACACCTTC
TRBD2	TRBV7-9	many	TRBJ2-7	CASSPIGGAYEQYF	TGTGCCAGCAGCCCGATTGGGGGGGCCTACGAGCAGTACTTC
TRBD2	TRBV28	-	TRBJ2-2	CASSGLARNTGELFF	TGTGCCAGCAGCGGACTAGCCCGGAACACCGGGGAGCTGTTTTTT
-	TRBV6-1	once	TRBJ1-1	CASSESGRTGEAFF	TGTGCCAGCAGTGAATCGGGAAGGACGGGTGAAGCTTTCTTT
-	TRBV9	many	TRBJ2-1	CASSVVLDGEQFF	TGTGCCAGCAGCGTGGTACTGGACGGTGAGCAGTTCTTC
-	TRBV29-1	-	TRBJ1-1	CSVDLRNTEAFF	TGCAGCGTTGATCTGAGGAACACTGAAGCTTTCTTT
TRBD1	TRBV5-1	few	TRBJ1-6	CASSLGTGLTAPLHF	TGCGCCAGCAGCTTGGGGACAGGACTTACGGCACCCCTCCACTTT
-	TRBV7-2	few	TRBJ2-2	CASSMAVNTGELFF	TGTGCCAGCTCTATGGCAGTCAACACCGGGGAGCTGTTTTTT
-	TRBV6-1	few	TRBJ1-2	CASSPGQTRAYYYGYTF	TGTGCCAGCTCCCCCGGGCAGACCCGAGCCTACTACTATGGCTACACCTTC
TRBD1	TRBV20-1	many	TRBJ2-7	CSAPGQAAEQYF	TGCAGTGCACCGGGACAGGCAGCCGAGCAGTACTTC
-	TRBV4-3	many	TRBJ2-3	CASSQGGLNTQYF	TGCGCCAGCAGCCAAGGTGGCTTAAATACGCAGTATTTT
TRBD2	TRBV12-3/TRBV12-4	few	TRBJ2-2	CASRASGGTGELFF	TGTGCCAGCAGGGCTAGCGGGGGGACCGGGGAGCTGTTTTTT
-	TRBV5-1	-	TRBJ2-1	CASSLTGLRSNEQFF	TGCGCCAGCAGCTTGACAGGGTTAAGGAGCAATGAGCAGTTCTTC
-	TRBV7-7	-	TRBJ2-1	CASSTGTGNEQFF	TGTGCCAGCAGCACCGGCACCGGCAATGAGCAGTTCTTC
TRBD1	TRBV4-3	many	TRBJ2-7	CASSQDWQGAHEQYF	TGCGCCAGCAGCCAAGACTGGCAGGGGGCTCACGAGCAGTACTTC
-	TRBV7-9	-	TRBJ2-1	CASSLDVIEKQFF	TGTGCCAGCAGCTTGGACGTCATAGAGAAACAGTTCTTC
TRBD1	TRBV20-1	-	TRBJ2-1	CSAEATGGRGNEQFF	TGCAGTGCTGAAGCCACAGGGGGCAGAGGGAATGAGCAGTTCTTC
-	TRBV20-1	few	TRBJ1-1	CSAPVLRGLTNTEAFF	TGCAGTGCCCCCGTGCTCCGGGGGCTGACTAACACTGAAGCTTTCTTT
-	TRBV7-9	few	TRBJ1-1	CASRAAREAFF	TGTGCCAGTCGCGCCGCAAGGGAAGCTTTCTTT
TRBD2	TRBV28	-	TRBJ2-5	CASLSGGARETQYF	TGTGCCAGCCTGAGCGGGGGGGCTCGGGAGACCCAGTACTTC
-	TRBV12-3/TRBV12-4	-	TRBJ2-7	CASTRDKRTYEQYF	TGTGCCAGCACCAGGGACAAGAGGACCTACGAGCAGTACTTC
-	TRBV4-3	many	TRBJ1-2	CASSQDHPGFYGYTF	TGCGCCAGCAGCCAAGATCATCCCGGGTTTTATGGCTACACCTTC
TRBD2	TRBV7-3	many	TRBJ2-3	CASSPRGLGGDTQYF	TGTGCCAGCAGCCCCCGGGGACTAGGGGGAGATACGCAGTATTTT
-	TRBV12-3/TRBV12-4	many	TRBJ1-2	CASSNWYGYTF	TGTGCCAGCAGCAATTGGTATGGCTACACCTTC
TRBD1	TRBV5-1	-	TRBJ1-2	CASNSLRTGVYGYTF	TGCGCCAGCAACTCGTTAAGGACAGGGGTCTATGGCTACACCTTC
TRBD1	TRBV5-5	many	TRBJ2-7	CASSLAGTEIYEQYF	TGTGCCAGCAGCTTGGCTGGGACAGAGATCTACGAGCAGTACTTC
TRBD1	TRBV6-1	many	TRBJ2-3	CASRTGTGTDTQYF	TGTGCCAGCAGGACCGGGACAGGCACAGATACGCAGTATTTT
-	TRBV29-1	-	TRBJ1-1	CRAGDGPEAFF	TGCAGGGCTGGGGATGGACCTGAAGCTTTCTTT
-	TRBV20-1	-	TRBJ2-3	CSAEKGRGTDTQYF	TGCAGTGCTGAAAAGGGCCGGGGCACAGATACGCAGTATTTT
TRBD1	TRBV9	many	TRBJ1-2	CASSVVGQGSYGYTF	TGTGCCAGCAGCGTAGTGGGACAGGGCTCTTATGGCTACACCTTC
-	TRBV10-3	-	TRBJ1-6	CAISETGYNSPLHF	TGTGCCATCAGTGAGACAGGGTATAATTCACCCCTCCACTTT
TRBD1	TRBV29-1	-	TRBJ2-4	CSAVPRQGAKNIQYF	TGCAGCGCCGTCCCCAGACAGGGGGCCAAAAACATTCAGTACTTC
-	TRBV7-9	few	TRBJ1-5	CASSLEVGRIQHF	TGTGCCAGCAGCTTAGAGGTGGGGAGGATCCAGCATTTT
-	TRBV6-5	many	TRBJ2-5	CASTSWDTETQYF	TGTGCCAGCACTTCTTGGGACACAGAGACCCAGTACTTC
-	TRBV11-2	few	TRBJ2-2	CASSLTGHMNTGELFF	TGTGCCAGCAGCTTAACGGGACATATGAACACCGGGGAGCTGTTTTTT
-	TRBV10-3	many	TRBJ2-5	CAISEQNQQETQYF	TGTGCCATCAGTGAGCAGAATCAACAAGAGACCCAGTACTTC
-	TRBV7-9	many	TRBJ1-2	CASSLAPGPNYGYTF	TGTGCCAGCAGCCTAGCCCCCGGGCCAAACTATGGCTACACCTTC
-	TRBV15	many	TRBJ1-1	CATSRVGGDTEAFF	TGTGCCACCAGCAGAGTGGGGGGAGATACTGAAGCTTTCTTT
-	TRBV29-1	-	TRBJ1-6	CSVQEGDSPLHF	TGCAGCGTCCAAGAGGGGGATTCACCCCTCCACTTT
-	TRBV7-2	-	TRBJ1-2	CASSLRGRGDGYTF	TGTGCCAGCAGCTTACGTGGCAGGGGAGATGGCTACACCTTC
TRBD1	TRBV7-3	many	TRBJ1-2	CASSSSGTGTYTF	TGTGCCAGCAGCTCGTCCGGGACAGGGACGTACACCTTC
-	TRBV19	-	TRBJ2-1	CASSIGSAFGHNEQFF	TGTGCCAGTAGTATAGGGTCTGCCTTTGGGCACAATGAGCAGTTCTTC
TRBD1	TRBV5-1	many	TRBJ1-6	CASSREFRGPVNSPLHF	TGCGCCAGCAGCCGGGAGTTCAGGGGGCCCGTTAATTCACCCCTCCACTTT
-	TRBV7-9	-	TRBJ2-5	CASSLDRVGSQETQYF	TGTGCCAGCAGCTTAGACAGGGTTGGAAGTCAAGAGACCCAGTACTTC
-	TRBV7-9	many	TRBJ2-5	CASSSNRGSRETQYF	TGTGCCAGCAGCTCGAACCGGGGAAGTCGAGAGACCCAGTACTTC
TRBD1	TRBV5-1	-	TRBJ2-1	CASSLALQKQGVRTTYNEQFF	TGCGCCAGCAGCTTGGCGCTCCAAAAACAGGGGGTGCGCACTACCTACAATGAGCAGTTCTTC
-	TRBV4-3	few	TRBJ1-5	CASSQDRRDQHF	TGCGCCAGCAGCCAAGATCGGAGGGACCAGCATTTT
TRBD1	TRBV7-2	many	TRBJ1-2	CASSTDRGGGGYTF	TGTGCCAGCAGCACAGACAGGGGCGGTGGTGGCTACACCTTC
-	TRBV29-1	few	TRBJ2-1	CSVGIDPVTAYNEQFF	TGCAGCGTTGGGATTGATCCAGTGACAGCTTACAATGAGCAGTTCTTC
-	TRBV12-3/TRBV12-4	-	TRBJ2-3	CASSLEQRADTQYF	TGTGCCAGCAGTTTAGAGCAGAGAGCAGATACGCAGTATTTT